This T cell receptor beta chain was obtained from a study of cytomegalovirus exposure and HLA in healthy donors. Across the whole study: HLA-typed donors contributed some 83 million unique TCRs, which were held in an early data release. Overall study results and limits: In vitro checks showed that a few CMV-associated chains really do target CMV antigens. An analysis that was carried out later associated 17,000 or so TCR beta sequences with HLA alleles at 0.05 false discovery rate.

The PCR ran on 60 Vbeta and 13 Jbeta primers. Sequenced by immunoSEQ multiplex PCR; TCRdb stores in-frame clones only, minus some. The sample has approximately 190,000 clones; approximately 84% are singletons. Regarding this clone: The antigen is undetermined.

Germline V gene lookup returns CDR1 SGHTA and CDR2 FQGNSA. V dropped 1 base and J dropped 6 bases, with 16 bases sitting between them. This CDR3 is 15 amino acids long. As for the donors, each was a healthy bone marrow donor. This chain uses TRBV7-2 with TRBJ2-7; weak D call: TRBD2 (6 bases). Sequencing was performed on PBMCs. This receptor was identified in a woman in her forties or fifties in good health and CMV-seropositive. In DNA, the CDR3 is TGTGCCAGCAGCTTAGTGCGCTCGACCGGGGGCGAGCAGTACTTC. It encodes CASSLVRSTGGEQYF.